Reported below is one T cell receptor (beta chain). Its antigen is unidentified. The sample comes from a study of vaccination effects on CD4 cells after COVID-19. General observations from the study: By a late point after vaccination, infection- and vaccine-induced clones had shrunk markedly through clonal contraction. Common cold coronavirus cross-reactivity was shown by only 1 of 255 vaccine-induced clones in healthy vaccinees.

Sequenced by immunoSEQ multiplex PCR; TCRdb stores in-frame clones only, minus some. The repertoire has roughly 45,000 clones, 70% to 80% of them found once; the top ten carry 10% to 14%. ViraFEST assay sequencing came after antigen-specific CD4+ T cells were expanded with viral peptide pools. An approximately ten-day culture period preceded the isolation of CD4+ T cells. Prior SARS-CoV-2 infection was absent in the vaccine recipients, as shown by negative nucleocapsid antibodies. They grew approximately 2.1 million PBMC in each well, adding approximately 10 IU/ml IL-2 and 10 ug/ml peptides. Trimming left V 5 bases short and J 3 bases short, with 13 bases between. CDR3 size: 14 residues. The germline gives CDR1 LNHDA, CDR2 SQIVND (reference sequence).

This receptor was obtained from a human donor who received a COVID-19 vaccine. The source material was CD4+ T cells from PBMCs cultured with SARS-CoV-2 spike peptides, sampled before COVID-19 vaccination. V usage is TRBV19 and J usage is TRBJ1-1; D possibly corresponds to TRBD1 (5 bases). The CDR3 coding sequence is TGTGCCAGTAGTTTACTGACAGCTGACACTGAAGCTTTCTTT. The encoded protein is CASSLLTADTEAFF.